These 9 T cell receptor beta chains share one sample of origin, sequenced in a study of CD8+ T cells in alopecia areata. Following extraction, RNA underwent reverse transcription to cDNA, which served as the sequencing template. Some clones are missing from TCRdb's copy, which holds only in-frame ones; the method was immunoSEQ multiplex PCR. The table records 6,500 to 8,000 clones, under 70% of them present only once. Treatment defined: oral pan-JAK inhibitor, 5-10 mg twice daily. As part of sample collection, lesional scalp punch biopsies and peripheral blood were taken from alopecia areata patients. Sequencing was performed on skin, taken at week 4, from a patient treated with tofacitinib. These receptors all come from a human donor with alopecia areata.

The genes are TRBV10-3 and TRBJ2-7; the D gene could be TRBD1 or TRBD2 (5 bases each). Germline lookup yields CDR1 ENHRY and CDR2 SYGVKD. The CDR3 consists of 14 residues. The V gene lost 10 bases and the J gene lost 3 bases, with 19 bases spanning the gap. The CDR3 region is CATSGASPDYEQYF. The CDR3 DNA sequence: TGTGCCACCTCCGGGGCTAGCCCTGACTACGAGCAGTACTTC.

This clone was counted a few times. The rearrangement links TRBV6-6 to TRBJ1-3; 7 bases are shared with TRBD1. Unmatched junction bases numbered 14, after V lost 6 bases and J lost 6 bases. The CDR3 is 16 residues long. CDR1 is MNHNY and CDR2 is SVGAGI in the germline V gene (reference sequence). CDR3 sequence reads: CASSPGRGQGPNTIYF. The CDR3 nucleotides read TGTGCCAGCAGCCCTGGTAGGGGGCAAGGTCCAAACACCATATATTTT.

V gene TRBV6-5 combines with J gene TRBJ1-2; the D gene is possibly TRBD1 (5 bases). Germline assignment: CDR1 MNHEY and CDR2 SVGAGI. CDR3 size: 14 residues. V shed 2 bases and J shed 5 bases, with 12 bases lying between them. As DNA, the CDR3 is TGTGCCAGCAGTTACGGGCCGGGGGAGTATGGCTACACCTTC. Its translation is CASSYGPGEYGYTF.

This rearrangement joins TRBV19 to TRBJ2-3; D perhaps matches TRBD1 (5 bases). The germline V gene has CDR1 LNHDA and CDR2 SQIVND (reference sequence). This CDR3 is 14 amino acids long. Trimming pared 1 base from V and 8 bases from J, leaving 13 bases between. CDR3 sequence reads: CASSIGPLGATQYF. CDR3 bases: TGTGCCAGTAGTATAGGGCCCCTAGGGGCTACGCAGTATTTT.

The chain has TRBV7-9 and TRBJ2-7; 9 bases are shared with TRBD1. This CDR3 is 15 amino acids long. With V trimmed by 5 bases and J by 4 bases, 9 bases remained unmatched. Germline V gene lookup returns CDR1 SEHNR and CDR2 FQNEAQ (reference sequence). CDR3 in amino acids: CASSPLDRGGYEQYF. The CDR3 DNA reads as TGTGCCAGCAGCCCCCTGGACAGGGGCGGATACGAGCAGTACTTC.

The chain links TRBV7-8 to TRBJ2-3, with 14 bases identical to TRBD2. V dropped 1 base and J dropped 5; count of bases not matched to a gene: 11. This CDR3 spans 19 amino acids. The germline V gene has CDR1 SGHVS and CDR2 FQNEAQ. The CDR3 DNA reads as TGTGCCAGCAGCTTAGAGTCCAGACTAGCGGGGGGGCCTGGAGATACGCAGTATTTT. Its translation is CASSLESRLAGGPGDTQYF.

The chain links TRBV5-4 to TRBJ2-7, with 11 bases identical to TRBD1. Germline trimming cut 4 bases from V and 1 base from J; bases unmatched to any gene: 4. The CDR3 contains 15 residues. Germline V gene lookup returns CDR1 SGHNT and CDR2 YYREEE (reference sequence). CDR3 protein: CASSMGQGVSYEQYF. CDR3 bases: TGTGCCAGCAGCATGGGACAGGGGGTTTCCTACGAGCAGTACTTC.

This chain uses TRBV19 with TRBJ2-1; 9 nucleotides line up with TRBD1. Germline V gives CDR1 LNHDA, CDR2 SQIVND (reference sequence). The CDR3 loop spans 16 amino acids. V lost 4 bases to trimming and J lost 3 bases; unmatched junction nucleotides: 7. CDR3 in amino acids: CASSNRQGGDYNEQFF. CDR3 bases: TGTGCCAGTAGTAACCGACAGGGGGGCGACTACAATGAGCAGTTCTTC.

The chain combines TRBV18 with TRBJ1-1; no clear D gene. Looked up from germline, CDR1 is KGHSH and CDR2 is LQKENI. This CDR3 contains 15 residues. Trimming shortened V by 3 bases and J by 3 bases, and 14 bases separated the two germline ends. The CDR3 sequence: CASSPGLGRDTEAFF. Here the CDR3 DNA reads TGTGCCAGCTCACCCGGCTTGGGAAGGGACACTGAAGCTTTCTTT.